The rows below give T cell receptor beta chains drawn from one sample of a study of blood T cells in healthy people across ages. From the 5' RACE reads, TCRdb called clonotypes with MiXCR, one entry per CDR3 protein. This table holds 1.5 million to 2 million distinct CDR3 sequences, roughly 32% found once. The specimen was blood. These receptors all come from a woman in her 30s in good health. CDR3s include the opening cysteine and the closing phenylalanine or tryptophan. Part of the rows lack a size; the others show once, few, many or a class for expanded clones.

J,V,size,CDR3
TRBJ2-1,TRBV5-1,-,CASSGLVGVNNEQFF
TRBJ2-7,TRBV20-1,-,CSAFSWGGSYEQYF
TRBJ2-1,TRBV20-1,-,CSATSGTGYYNEQFF
TRBJ2-3,TRBV28,-,CASSLMWREVAYDTQYF
TRBJ2-5,TRBV7-9,-,CASSAKGETQYF
TRBJ1-5,TRBV19,-,CASASDRGHPGNQPQHF
TRBJ2-3,TRBV6-5,-,CASSYSIPGTSTDTQYF
TRBJ2-1,TRBV11-2,few,CASSLQGGVHNEQFF
TRBJ2-7,TRBV10-3,-,CAISEFRDNYEQYF
TRBJ1-2,TRBV5-1,-,CASSHGENYGYTF
TRBJ2-2,TRBV28,-,CASSSLRRTRGTGELFF
TRBJ1-1,TRBV3-1,-,CASSHPGGTEAFF
TRBJ2-5,TRBV28,-,CAGSFRGGSGETQYF
TRBJ2-1,TRBV7-2,few,CASSRTVDPYNEQFF
TRBJ1-2,TRBV28,-,CASSPGGGGEGYTF
TRBJ2-7,TRBV6-1,-,CASSPGECYEQYF
TRBJ2-7,TRBV6-1,few,CASSETPSSYEQYF
TRBJ2-1,TRBV20-1,-,CSASGSGGLNEQFF
TRBJ2-7,TRBV7-6,-,CAGSLAGQGAEQYF
TRBJ2-1,TRBV20-1,few,CSTGTGYNEQFF
TRBJ2-7,TRBV7-9,few,CASSPNPTSSYEQYF
TRBJ2-1,TRBV20-1,few,CSAGRGNEQFF
TRBJ2-1,TRBV2,-,CASSQSSGHYNEQFF
TRBJ1-1,TRBV12-3/TRBV12-4,-,CASISGTVEAFF
TRBJ2-4,TRBV6-1,-,CASSKLVGGDLTKNIQYF
TRBJ2-7,TRBV10-3,few,CAIRSDGTYEQYF
TRBJ2-5,TRBV27,once,CASGFQGRETQYF
TRBJ2-3,TRBV29-1,many,CSVSGGPSRYTDTQYF
TRBJ2-7,TRBV2,-,CASSKERPQYF
TRBJ2-3,TRBV9,-,CASSADRKWSSGISTDTQYF
TRBJ2-3,TRBV2,-,CASEPTGADTQYF
TRBJ2-1,TRBV9,few,CASTPGVSFLDEQFF
TRBJ2-5,TRBV13,-,CASSPSLGETQYF
TRBJ1-2,TRBV2,-,CASGSDGRSYTF
TRBJ2-7,TRBV6-2/TRBV6-3,few,CASNEGRGGEQYF
TRBJ1-4,TRBV29-1,few,CSALGGPTGGLTNEKLFF
TRBJ2-2,TRBV4-1,few,CASSYQAGGSTGELFF
TRBJ2-2,TRBV27,-,CASSDDKNTGELFF
TRBJ2-1,TRBV11-3,few,CASSSALAGGSNNEQFF
TRBJ2-3,TRBV20-1,-,CSARPSGARDTQYF
TRBJ2-1,TRBV4-2,few,CASSQRLAGEDEQFF
TRBJ1-1,TRBV5-1,many,CASSAPGNTEAFF
TRBJ2-2,TRBV20-1,-,CSARDTGELFF
TRBJ2-5,TRBV7-9,few,CASGIRGSAETQYF
TRBJ1-1,TRBV20-1,few,CSASDSLNTEAFF
TRBJ1-4,TRBV5-1,-,CASSLVSEGKLFF
TRBJ1-6,TRBV9,few,CASSAAGISPLHF